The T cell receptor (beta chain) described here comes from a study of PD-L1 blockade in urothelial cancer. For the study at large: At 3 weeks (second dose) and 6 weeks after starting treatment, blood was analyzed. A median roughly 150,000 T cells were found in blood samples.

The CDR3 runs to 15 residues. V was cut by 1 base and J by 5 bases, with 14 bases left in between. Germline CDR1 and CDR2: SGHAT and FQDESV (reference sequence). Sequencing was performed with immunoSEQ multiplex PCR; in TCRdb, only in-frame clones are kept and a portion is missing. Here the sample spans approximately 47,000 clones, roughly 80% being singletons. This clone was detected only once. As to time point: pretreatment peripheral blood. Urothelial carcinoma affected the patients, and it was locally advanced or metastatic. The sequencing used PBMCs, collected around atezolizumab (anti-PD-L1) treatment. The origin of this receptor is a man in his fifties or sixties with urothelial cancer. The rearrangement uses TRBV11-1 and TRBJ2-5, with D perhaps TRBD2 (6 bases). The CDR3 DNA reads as TGTGCCAGCAGCTTAGGAGGGTTCCTAGCGGAGACCCAGTACTTC. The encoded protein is CASSLGGFLAETQYF.